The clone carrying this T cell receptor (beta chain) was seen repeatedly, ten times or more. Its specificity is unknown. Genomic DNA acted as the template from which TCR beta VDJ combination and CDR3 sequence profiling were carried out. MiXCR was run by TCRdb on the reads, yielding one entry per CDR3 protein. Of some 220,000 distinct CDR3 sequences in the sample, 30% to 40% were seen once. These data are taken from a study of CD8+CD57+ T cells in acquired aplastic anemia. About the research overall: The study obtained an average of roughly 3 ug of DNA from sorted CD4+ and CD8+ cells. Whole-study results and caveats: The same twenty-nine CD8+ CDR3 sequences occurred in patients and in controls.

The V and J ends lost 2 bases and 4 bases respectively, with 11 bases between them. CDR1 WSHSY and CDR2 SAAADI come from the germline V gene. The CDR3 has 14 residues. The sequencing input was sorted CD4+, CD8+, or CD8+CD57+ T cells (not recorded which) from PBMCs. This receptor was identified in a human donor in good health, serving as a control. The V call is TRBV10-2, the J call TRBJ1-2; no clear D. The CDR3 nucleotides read TGCGCCAGCAGTGAGGCCCCCGAAGTCTATGGCTACACCTTC. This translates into CASSEAPEVYGYTF.